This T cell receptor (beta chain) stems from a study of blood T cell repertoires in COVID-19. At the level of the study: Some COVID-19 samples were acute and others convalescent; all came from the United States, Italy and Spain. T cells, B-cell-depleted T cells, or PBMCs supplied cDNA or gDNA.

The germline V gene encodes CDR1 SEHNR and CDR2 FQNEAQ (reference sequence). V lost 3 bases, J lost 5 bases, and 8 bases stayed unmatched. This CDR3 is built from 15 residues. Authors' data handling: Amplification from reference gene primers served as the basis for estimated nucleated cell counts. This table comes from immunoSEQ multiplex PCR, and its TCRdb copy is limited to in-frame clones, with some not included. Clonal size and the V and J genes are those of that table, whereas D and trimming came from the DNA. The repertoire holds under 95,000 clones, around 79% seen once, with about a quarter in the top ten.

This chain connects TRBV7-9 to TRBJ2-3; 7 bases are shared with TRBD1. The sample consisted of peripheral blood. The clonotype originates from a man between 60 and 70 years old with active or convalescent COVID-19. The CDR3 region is CASSFLGQAGDTQYF. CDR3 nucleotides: TGTGCCAGCAGCTTCCTCGGACAGGCGGGAGATACGCAGTATTTT.